The clone carrying this T cell receptor (beta chain) was seen many times. Antigen unknown. The source of the sample is a study of T cells in Graves' hyperthyroidism and ophthalmopathy. Not enrolled were patients with uncontrolled infection, other autoimmune disease, pregnancy or lactation. The CDR3 regions of TCR beta were amplified from RNA transcripts. Using the HTBI primer set, a first-round RT-PCR was run on the TCR CDR3. TCRdb re-called the multiplex PCR reads with MiXCR, one entry per CDR3 protein. The sample includes under 400,000 distinct CDR3 sequences, around a sixth of them seen just once. The junction had 5 bases not matched to a gene; V was cut back by 3 bases and J by 10 bases. The CDR3 spans 14 residues. Whole-study findings and limits: The model anticipated ophthalmopathy a median around six months pre-onset.

The sample consisted of blood. V is TRBV12-3 or TRBV12-4 and J is TRBJ1-6, with 8 nucleotides matching TRBD1. This receptor was identified in a woman in her forties or fifties with Graves' hyperthyroidism. The CDR3 is CASSFSGGESPLHF. The CDR3 bases are TGTGCCAGCAGTTTTTCAGGGGGCGAATCACCCCTCCACTTT.